This paragraph reports one TCR beta chain. Its antigen is currently unknown. Germline V CDR1 and CDR2: SGHDT, YYEEEE. Trimming took off 1 base at V and 5 bases at J, with 9 bases between the two ends. The CDR3 is 13 residues long. Some clones are missing from TCRdb's copy, which holds only in-frame ones; the method was immunoSEQ multiplex PCR. This sample has over 45,000 clones, with around nine tenths found just once. The sample belongs to a study of OX40 agonist ivuxolimab in advanced cancers. Turning to the study itself: Patients took ivuxolimab, an agonistic anti-OX40 (CD134) antibody. Earlier anti-PD-1, anti-PD-L1 or anti-CTLA-4 therapy was permitted; 30% to 45% had received some. Findings of the study overall: Blood T cells, both CD4+ and CD8+, expanded clonally by week 6 at 0.1 to 3.0 mg/kg.

Autoimmune disease history or systemic immunosuppression was exclusionary. The chain employs TRBV5-6 and TRBJ2-5; D is undetermined. This TCR came from an adult with an advanced solid tumor such as melanoma, head and neck, liver or kidney cancer. Specimen: CD4+ or CD8+ T cells sorted from blood, collected in a trial of the OX40 agonist ivuxolimab. In nucleotides, the CDR3 is TGTGCCAGCAGCTTGTCGGGCGATGAGACCCAGTACTTC. Amino acid sequence: CASSLSGDETQYF.